The rows below give T cell receptor beta chains drawn from one sample of a study of blood T cell repertoires in COVID-19. The repertoire was sequenced with immunoSEQ multiplex PCR; TCRdb's copy has only in-frame clones and lacks some. The sample holds under 95,000 clones, roughly 89% seen once. The sample was peripheral blood. Receptors were obtained from a woman in her forties or fifties with acute or convalescent COVID-19. Each CDR3 is given with its conserved first and last residue. The D gene is left open where the match is weak. The size field is filled for only some rows; it gives once, few, many or a size class.

D gene	V gene	J gene	clone size	CDR3 protein	CDR3 DNA
.	TRBV7-2	TRBJ2-2	.	CASSLTRETNTGELFF	TGTGCCAGCAGCTTAACGAGGGAAACGAACACCGGGGAGCTGTTTTTT
.	TRBV18	TRBJ1-4	.	CASSPGQSNEKLFF	TGTGCCAGCTCACCTGGACAAAGTAATGAAAAACTGTTTTTT
TRBD1	TRBV19	TRBJ1-6	.	CASRTGTGNSPLHF	TGTGCCAGTAGAACCGGGACAGGGAATTCACCCCTCCACTTT
TRBD1	TRBV7-8	TRBJ1-2	.	CASSLGQGAHYGYTF	TGTGCCAGCAGCTTAGGACAGGGGGCTCACTATGGCTACACCTTC
.	TRBV10-1	TRBJ2-5	once	CASSARVQETQYF	TGCGCCAGCAGTGCCCGGGTGCAAGAGACCCAGTACTTC
TRBD1	TRBV18	TRBJ1-2	.	CASSQSTGGAYGYTF	TGTGCCAGCTCACAATCAACAGGGGGCGCCTATGGCTACACCTTC
.	TRBV27	TRBJ2-2	.	CASRTDISNTGELFF	TGTGCCAGCAGGACGGACATTTCGAACACCGGGGAGCTGTTTTTT
.	TRBV7-3	TRBJ1-2	.	CASSLEGVGYTF	TGTGCCAGCAGCTTAGAAGGGGTAGGCTACACCTTC
TRBD1	TRBV7-9	TRBJ2-3	.	CASTLGTGQVDTQYF	TGTGCCAGCACCCTCGGGACAGGGCAAGTAGATACGCAGTATTTT
TRBD1	TRBV5-6	TRBJ1-3	.	CASRQTGLNSGNTIYF	TGTGCCAGCAGACAGACAGGGCTAAACTCTGGAAACACCATATATTTT
.	TRBV21-1	TRBJ1-5	.	CASSKVYSGFFPNSNQPQHF	TGTGCCAGCAGCAAAGTGTACAGCGGATTCTTCCCGAATAGCAATCAGCCCCAGCATTTT
TRBD1	TRBV5-1	TRBJ2-5	.	CASSLLPGGQETQYF	TGCGCCAGCAGCTTGCTTCCAGGGGGACAAGAGACCCAGTACTTC
.	TRBV30	TRBJ2-2	.	CAWSARVGGELFF	TGTGCCTGGAGTGCCAGGGTGGGCGGGGAGCTGTTTTTT
.	TRBV4-3	TRBJ2-7	.	CASSQESSYEQYF	TGCGCCAGCAGCCAAGAAAGTAGCTACGAGCAGTACTTC
TRBD1	TRBV19	TRBJ1-4	.	CASRGQGASNEKLFF	TGTGCCAGTAGAGGACAGGGGGCATCTAATGAAAAACTGTTTTTT
.	TRBV24-1	TRBJ1-5	.	CATSDHRFTQHF	TGTGCCACCAGTGATCACCGGTTCACCCAGCATTTT
.	TRBV24-1	TRBJ2-3	.	CATSDTAGRPDTQYF	TGTGCCACCAGTGATACGGCGGGACGGCCAGATACGCAGTATTTT
TRBD1	TRBV4-1	TRBJ1-3	.	CASSLGQAGGNTIYF	TGCGCCAGCAGTCTAGGACAGGCCGGGGGAAACACCATATATTTT
TRBD1	TRBV28	TRBJ1-2	few	CASSLASYRGTDGYTF	TGTGCCAGCAGTTTAGCCTCGTACAGGGGTACAGATGGCTACACCTTC
TRBD2	TRBV28	TRBJ2-2	.	CASSPSGRITGELFF	TGTGCCAGCAGCCCTAGCGGGAGGATAACCGGGGAGCTGTTTTTT
TRBD2	TRBV3-1/TRBV3-2	TRBJ2-1	.	CASSQGLAGNEQFF	TGTGCCAGCAGCCAAGGACTAGCGGGGAATGAGCAGTTCTTC
.	TRBV28	TRBJ2-7	.	CASSAYGADEQYF	TGTGCCAGCAGTGCCTATGGTGCGGACGAGCAGTACTTC
.	TRBV27	TRBJ1-1	.	CASTSGSYRDANTEAFF	TGTGCCAGCACTTCCGGTTCGTACAGGGACGCGAACACTGAAGCTTTCTTT
.	TRBV4-2	TRBJ1-4	few	CASSPGRELFF	TGTGCCAGCAGCCCGGGTCGGGAACTGTTTTTT
TRBD2	TRBV9	TRBJ2-3	.	CASSYSLAGGAYASTDTQYF	TGTGCCAGCAGCTACTCACTAGCGGGGGGGGCGTACGCTAGCACAGATACGCAGTATTTT
TRBD1	TRBV9	TRBJ1-1	.	CASSVVGGQGASNTEAFF	TGTGCCAGCAGCGTAGTGGGGGGACAGGGGGCTTCTAACACTGAAGCTTTCTTT
TRBD1	TRBV11-3	TRBJ1-1	.	CASSKGDRVNTEAFF	TGTGCCAGCAGCAAAGGGGACAGGGTAAACACTGAAGCTTTCTTT
.	TRBV27	TRBJ2-3	.	CASSLTVSTDTQYF	TGTGCCAGCAGTTTGACAGTTAGCACAGATACGCAGTATTTT